This T cell receptor beta chain was sequenced in a study of blood T cell repertoires in COVID-19. Study as a whole: The United States, Italy and Spain provided the acute and convalescent COVID-19 samples. Sources were T cells, B-cell-depleted T cells, or PBMCs; the material itself was cDNA or gDNA.

This clone occurred once. Original processing methods: Using reference gene primer amplification, nucleated cell counts were estimated. TCRdb keeps only in-frame clones here, not all; method: immunoSEQ multiplex PCR. V, J and clone size derive from that table, while D and trimming were established from the DNA sequence. The data show a few hundred thousand clones, around 87% seen once. Enrolled during active infection, Seattle patients were then followed longitudinally. From germline, CDR1 is SGHNT and CDR2 YENEEA. The CDR3 consists of 15 residues. The trim removed 4 bases at V and 1 base at J, leaving 7 bases unmatched.

The chain employs TRBV11-3 and TRBJ2-7; 7 nucleotides align to TRBD2. This TCR was recovered from a woman aged 60 to 75 with COVID-19, enrolled during active disease. The sequenced sample was peripheral blood. The DNA for the CDR3 is TGTGCCAGCAGCTCCGGGACTACCCCATCCTACGAGCAGTACTTC. It is translated as CASSSGTTPSYEQYF.